This TCR beta chain was sequenced in a study of blood T cell repertoires in COVID-19. Study at large: PBMCs, B-cell-depleted T cells, or T cells provided the cDNA or gDNA that made up the material.

In the original workflow: Researchers report that nucleated cell counts were estimated from reference gene primer amplification. Assay: immunoSEQ multiplex PCR; the TCRdb copy retains only in-frame clones and omits some. V, J and clone size reflect that table, while D and trimming were determined from the DNA. This table holds about 200,000 clones, roughly 82% found once. Those who participated ranged in age from about 18 to 89 years and resided in 20 to 30 US areas. Participant reports of clinical history set cohort assignment. Material for sequencing was PBMCs or T cells enriched from blood (not recorded which). This receptor was taken from a man in his forties or fifties with acute COVID-19.

The DNA for the CDR3 is TGCGCCAGCAGCCCGGAGACAGGGGCTGTCACCGGGGAGCTGTTTTTT. It translates to CASSPETGAVTGELFF. The chain joins TRBV5-1 to TRBJ2-2; 8 bases agree with TRBD1. CDR3 length equals 16 residues. Germline V gene lookup returns CDR1 SGHRS and CDR2 YFSETQ. The ends lost 4 bases at V and 4 bases at J; junction bases unmatched: 9.